This T cell receptor (beta chain) was sequenced during a study of blood T cell repertoires in COVID-19. The V and J ends lost 5 bases and 3 bases respectively, with 8 bases between them. This CDR3 has 12 amino acids. The germline gives CDR1 SGHAT, CDR2 FQNNGV. The method was immunoSEQ multiplex PCR; TCRdb's version includes in-frame clones alone and lacks a portion of them. The table includes a few hundred thousand clones, approximately 82% detected once. The genes are TRBV11-2 and TRBJ2-7; D is uncertain. The clonotype was recovered from a middle-aged man who had been exposed to COVID-19. Sequencing was done on a sample of PBMCs or T cells enriched from blood (not recorded which). The CDR3 bases are TGTGCCAGCAGCGGCCAAAGCTACGAGCAGTACTTC. The encoded protein is CASSGQSYEQYF.